These 26 T cell receptor beta chains were sequenced from one sample in a study of blood T cells in healthy people across ages. Combining a sample-barcoded 5' primer with a J-beta primer mix, a second PCR ran for roughly 7 to 11 cycles. A single record per CDR3 protein comes from TCRdb applying MiXCR to the 5' RACE reads. The table lists some 1.4 million distinct CDR3 sequences, 42% of them singletons, with 7.9% in the top ten. The sequencing sample was made of blood. These receptors all come from a woman aged 18-29 years in good health.

This clonotype was detected a few times. The chain links TRBV16 to TRBJ1-1, with D unclear. The germline V and J ends were trimmed by 3 bases and 2 bases, with 16 bases remaining between them. Germline V gene lookup returns CDR1 KGHSY and CDR2 FQNENV. The CDR3 is made up of 16 amino acids. CDR3 DNA sequence: TGTGCCAGCAGCCACCAATCACTAGACCTCAACACTGAAGCTTTCTTT. Translated: CASSHQSLDLNTEAFF. Filled out from reference TRBV16 and TRBJ1-1, the complete variable domain reads GEEVAQTPKHLVRGEGQKAKLYCAPIKGHSYVFWYQQVLKNEFKFLISFQNENVFDETGMPKERFSAKCLPNSPCSLEIQATKLEDSAVYFCASSHQSLDLNTEAFFGQGTRLTVV.

This clonotype was recorded many times. The V gene is TRBV4-1, the J gene TRBJ2-1; 11 bases agree with TRBD2. CDR1 MGHRA and CDR2 YSYEKL come from the germline V gene. The CDR3 is 16 amino acids. The trim removed 3 bases at V and 0 bases at J, leaving 1 base unmatched. For the CDR3, the DNA is TGCGCCAGCAGCCAGCTAGCGGGGGGCTCCTACAATGAGCAGTTCTTC. Translated, it gives CASSQLAGGSYNEQFF.

The gene calls are TRBV3-1 and TRBJ2-3; 15 nucleotides agree with TRBD2. The V gene's germline CDR1 is LGHDT and CDR2 YNNKEL (reference sequence). The CDR3 is 18 amino acids. J lost 1 base, V lost 4 bases, and 6 bases had no gene match. The CDR3 is CASSLGLAGGRGTDTQYF. CDR3 in DNA: TGTGCCAGCAGCCTTGGACTAGCGGGGGGGCGGGGCACAGATACGCAGTATTTT.

V gene TRBV7-2 combines with J gene TRBJ2-7; D not resolved. Looked up from germline, CDR1 is SGHTA and CDR2 is FQGNSA. The CDR3 spans 14 residues. Trimming shortened V by 3 bases and J by 4 bases, and 13 bases separated the two germline ends. The CDR3 nucleotides read TGTGCCAGCAGCTTCGGCAGGACGAGGTACGAGCAGTACTTC. Translation: CASSFGRTRYEQYF.

This chain links TRBV11-3 with TRBJ1-2; D possibly corresponds to TRBD1 (5 bases). CDR3 length: 16 amino acids. With 1 base removed from V and 5 bases from J, the gap between germline ends came to 17 bases. From germline, CDR1 is SGHNT and CDR2 YENEEA. This chain's CDR3 is CASSLVGPGWGYGYTF. The CDR3 region has the DNA TGTGCCAGCAGCTTAGTGGGTCCTGGATGGGGGTATGGCTACACCTTC.

This clonotype turned up a few times. The chain recombines TRBV6-5 with TRBJ2-1; TRBD2 agrees at 10 bases. Per germline, CDR1 MNHEY and CDR2 SVGAGI. This CDR3 contains 16 residues. Trimming at V came to 0 bases and at J to 9 bases, leaving 8 bases not matched to a gene. Here the CDR3 DNA reads TGTGCCAGCAGTTACTCGGCTAGCGGGAGTTCTCGTGAGCAGTTCTTC. Protein sequence: CASSYSASGSSREQFF.

This chain links TRBV6-1 with TRBJ1-1; D gene uncertain. CDR1 MNHNS and CDR2 SASEGT come from the germline V gene. V lost 1 base and J 11 bases, leaving 5 bases between the germline ends. The CDR3 covers 10 residues. In DNA form, the CDR3 reads TGTGCCAGCAGTGAAGAGCCGGCTTTCTTT. Translation gives CASSEEPAFF.

This clonotype has only a few counts. The chain carries TRBV5-6 and TRBJ2-1; D tentatively reads TRBD1 or TRBD2 (6 bases each). CDR1 is SGHDT, CDR2 YYEEEE, per germline. V was trimmed by 7 bases and J by 3 bases, leaving 17 bases between them. This CDR3 is 15 amino acids long. The CDR3 nucleotides are TGTGCCAGCCGGAGGGGGACCGTCTACTACAATGAGCAGTTCTTC. Translating gives CASRRGTVYYNEQFF. Together with reference TRBV5-6 and TRBJ2-1, the CDR3 gives the full variable domain: DAGVTQSPTHLIKTRGQQVTLRCSPKSGHDTVSWYQQALGQGPQFIFQYYEEEERQRGNFPDRFSGHQFPNYSSELNVNALLLGDSALYLCASRRGTVYYNEQFFGPGTRLTVL.

This clonotype was observed a handful of times. The V gene is TRBV15, the J gene TRBJ2-5; weak D call: TRBD1 (5 bases). The CDR3 is 17 residues long. Deletions cut 3 bases from V and 1 base from J, with 18 bases between. Per germline, CDR1 LNHNV and CDR2 YYDKDF (reference sequence). The CDR3 nucleotides read TGTGCCACCAGCAGCCCCCCAGGGCGCGTTTTCCAAGAGACCCAGTACTTC. Translation gives CATSSPPGRVFQETQYF.

This clonotype showed up just a few times. The rearrangement links TRBV18 to TRBJ2-3; 7 bases match TRBD2. Trimming took 4 bases from V and 0 from J; bases not matched to a gene: 13. Germline CDR1 KGHSH, CDR2 LQKENI. The CDR3 extends over 18 amino acids. DNA of the CDR3: TGTGCCAGCTCACGTAGCGGGTTGAGCCGAACTAGCACAGATACGCAGTATTTT. Amino acids: CASSRSGLSRTSTDTQYF.

The chain joins TRBV6-5 to TRBJ1-4, with 9 bases matching TRBD1. The CDR3 is made up of 17 amino acids. V lost 0 bases, J lost 6 bases, and 8 bases stayed unmatched. Per the germline V gene, CDR1 is MNHEY and CDR2 is SVGAGI. CDR3 sequence: CASSYSRFGTGHEKLFF. The CDR3 coding sequence is TGTGCCAGCAGTTACTCGAGGTTCGGGACAGGGCATGAAAAACTGTTTTTT.

The sample holds a few counts of this clonotype. This rearrangement joins TRBV27 to TRBJ2-7, with D possibly being TRBD2 (5 bases). Trimming removed 5 bases at V and 2 bases at J, with 16 bases between. The CDR3 totals 15 residues. CDR1 MNHEY and CDR2 SMNVEV come from the germline V gene (reference sequence). CDR3 region: CASSLTQGSPYEQYF. The CDR3 bases are TGTGCCAGCAGTCTCACTCAAGGGAGTCCCTACGAGCAGTACTTC.

The chain carries TRBV11-1 and TRBJ1-1; perhaps TRBD1 as D (6 bases). The V end lost 0 bases, the J end lost 1 base, and 21 bases lay between the germline ends. The germline V gene encodes CDR1 SGHAT and CDR2 FQDESV (reference sequence). The CDR3 covers 19 residues. For the CDR3, the DNA is TGTGCCAGCAGCTTAGCGTATTTCCCCCAGGACAGCTCGAACACTGAAGCTTTCTTT. Translation: CASSLAYFPQDSSNTEAFF.

The CDR3, as DNA: TGTGCCAGCAGCTTAGTGAACACTCGCTACGAGCAGTACTTC. It specifies CASSLVNTRYEQYF. The gene calls are TRBV11-2 and TRBJ2-7; D is unclear. This CDR3 region has 14 residues. Germline values: CDR1 SGHAT, CDR2 FQNNGV. Deletions cut 1 base from V and 3 bases from J, with 10 bases between.

The V call is TRBV7-2, the J call TRBJ2-1, with 14 bases fitting TRBD2. CDR3 size: 18 residues. Germline values: CDR1 SGHTA, CDR2 FQGNSA. After removal of 4 bases from V and 5 bases from J, the junction contained 10 bases not matched to a gene. This CDR3 is CASSCSGTSGSPDNEQFF. The CDR3 nucleotides read TGTGCCAGCAGCTGCTCAGGGACTAGCGGGAGTCCCGACAATGAGCAGTTCTTC.

The rearrangement uses TRBV6-4 and TRBJ1-2; 8 nucleotides agree with TRBD1. The CDR3 covers 16 residues. V shed 4 bases and J 4 bases; nucleotides not matched to a gene: 11. Germline CDR1 is MRHNA and CDR2 is SNTAGT. CDR3 region: CASSAGTGLTRYGYTF. Here the CDR3 DNA reads TGTGCCAGCAGTGCCGGGACAGGCCTGACTCGCTATGGCTACACCTTC.

The chain joins TRBV2 to TRBJ2-1; tentatively, D is TRBD2 (5 bases). The germline V gene has CDR1 SNHLY and CDR2 FYNNEI. This CDR3 is 14 amino acids long. The V and J ends lost 6 bases and 8 bases respectively, with 17 bases between them. The CDR3 DNA reads as TGTGCCAGCAGAGCCGCTTCGGCCGGGGATGAGCAGTTCTTC. Amino acid sequence: CASRAASAGDEQFF.

This chain uses TRBV7-6 with TRBJ2-5, with D possibly matching TRBD2 (5 bases). Trimming removed 2 bases at V and 2 bases at J, with 12 bases between. The CDR3 covers 15 residues. Germline loops: CDR1 SGHVS, CDR2 FNYEAQ. Written as DNA, the CDR3 is TGTGCCAGCAGCTTATATTTGGAGGAACAAGAGACCCAGTACTTC. Residues: CASSLYLEEQETQYF.

Details on this clonotype: Its ends do not fully match the called genes, so a read error is possible. The V call is TRBV18, the J call TRBJ2-3, with TRBD2 matching 7 bases. Germline V gene sequence: CDR1 KGHSH, CDR2 LQKENI. The CDR3 is 16 residues long. Written as DNA, the CDR3 is TGTGCCAGCCCACCACCCGCGGGAGTGGCCGCAGATACGCAGTATTTT. Its protein product is CASPPPAGVAADTQYF.

The chain has TRBV6-5 and TRBJ2-4; D could derive from TRBD1 or TRBD2 (5 bases each). The DNA end is a closer match to TRBJ2-7, so the J assignment may be wrong. Germline V gives CDR1 MNHEY, CDR2 SVGAGI. This CDR3 spans 14 amino acids. The CDR3 reads CASSDGAFGGEQYF. The CDR3 nucleotides read TGTGCCAGCAGTGACGGGGCCTTCGGTGGCGAGCAGTACTTC.

V and J are TRBV7-9 and TRBJ2-7; D not certain. The CDR3 length is 15 residues. In germline, CDR1 is SEHNR, CDR2 FQNEAQ (reference sequence). The V end was cut by 5 bases, the J end by 0 bases, with 14 bases between. CDR3: CASSPSGRPSYEQYF. CDR3 nucleotides: TGTGCCAGCAGCCCCTCGGGCAGACCCTCCTACGAGCAGTACTTC.

The chain recombines TRBV20-1 with TRBJ1-4; D is perhaps TRBD1 (6 bases). The V gene's germline CDR1 is DFQATT and CDR2 SNEGSKA (reference sequence). The ends were cut back, 5 bases at V and 8 bases at J, with 15 bases in the middle. There are 13 residues in the CDR3. CDR3 DNA sequence: TGCAGTGCTGTACAGGGATCAGAGGAAAAACTGTTTTTT. Its translation is CSAVQGSEEKLFF.

V and J are TRBV3-1 and TRBJ2-1, with TRBD2 matching over 10 bases. Germline V gene lookup returns CDR1 LGHDT and CDR2 YNNKEL (reference sequence). V shed 3 bases and J 6 bases; nucleotides not matched to a gene: 11. The CDR3 is made up of 17 amino acids. CDR3 protein: CASSHPSLAGEGNEQFF. The CDR3 nucleotides read TGTGCCAGCAGCCATCCCTCCCTAGCGGGAGAAGGCAATGAGCAGTTCTTC.

This clonotype was counted between two and nine times. CDR3 coding DNA: TGTGCCAGCAGTGTAGCGCGGGACACCGGGGAGCTGTTTTTT. Translation gives CASSVARDTGELFF. The V and J genes are TRBV25-1 and TRBJ2-2; maybe TRBD2 (5 bases). Germline V gene data show CDR1 as MGHDK and CDR2 as SYGVNS. The germline V and J ends were trimmed by 4 bases and 3 bases, with 9 bases remaining between them. The CDR3 loop spans 14 amino acids.

The chain combines TRBV6-1 with TRBJ1-4, with 9 nucleotides matching TRBD1. The V and J ends lost 8 bases and 8 bases, in that order; junction bases with no gene match: 18. Germline V gene sequence: CDR1 MNHNS, CDR2 SASEGT. This CDR3 has 17 amino acids. CDR3 sequence: CASAPAAWSTGGEKLFF. DNA of the CDR3: TGTGCCAGCGCTCCCGCCGCGTGGTCGACAGGGGGAGAAAAACTGTTTTTT.

This clonotype was seen more than once but under ten times. The genes are TRBV20-1 and TRBJ2-3; tentatively, D is TRBD2 (5 bases). V lost 7 bases to trimming and J lost 2 bases, with 10 bases between them. The CDR3 extends over 12 amino acids. Germline CDR1 DFQATT, CDR2 SNEGSKA (reference sequence). CDR3 residues: CSDGKLTDTQYF. The CDR3 coding sequence is TGCAGTGACGGGAAACTCACAGATACGCAGTATTTT.